A selection of T cell receptor beta chains follows, all from one sample in a study of identical twins. In TCRdb, the 5' RACE reads were re-called with MiXCR into one record per CDR3 protein. The sample contains under 900,000 distinct CDR3 sequences, around an eighth of which appear only once. These same records also appear under a second study, on yellow fever vaccine responses in identical twins.

Material for sequencing was PBMCs. These receptors originate from a woman between 18 and 29 years old in good health. Each CDR3 is given with its conserved first and last residue. D genes are given only for firm matches. Some rows have no size entry. The others give once, few or many, or a class for an expanded clone.

size: -; V: TRBV4-1; J: TRBJ2-5; D: -; CDR3: CASSTGPPGVLSETQYF
size: -; V: TRBV24-1; J: TRBJ2-1; D: TRBD2; CDR3: CATSDSKAGGSSYNEQFF
size: many; V: TRBV12-3/TRBV12-4; J: TRBJ2-5; D: TRBD2; CDR3: CASRARVAGTKETQYF
size: -; V: TRBV7-3; J: TRBJ2-1; D: TRBD2; CDR3: CASSLFAGVLSNEQFF
size: -; V: TRBV3-1; J: TRBJ2-1; D: TRBD2; CDR3: CASSQATLAGDEQFF
size: many; V: TRBV7-9; J: TRBJ1-1; D: -; CDR3: CASSLSQLGDEAFF
size: many; V: TRBV7-6; J: TRBJ1-5; D: TRBD1; CDR3: CASSEQGNSNQPQHF
size: -; V: TRBV18; J: TRBJ2-2; D: -; CDR3: CASSPDRVPNTGELFF
size: few; V: TRBV5-1; J: TRBJ1-1; D: -; CDR3: CASSLGTVLNTEAFF
size: -; V: TRBV5-1; J: TRBJ2-7; D: -; CDR3: CASSLASPGRDEQYF
size: few; V: TRBV28; J: TRBJ2-6; D: -; CDR3: CASNLPGPGVLTF
size: -; V: TRBV19; J: TRBJ1-5; D: -; CDR3: CASKQDYSNQPQHF